The clone carrying this TCR beta chain was seen once. Antigen: not known. The data were produced by immunoSEQ multiplex PCR, yet TCRdb's version contains in-frame clones alone and is incomplete. Altogether over 30,000 clones are present, 90% to 95% being singletons, with the ten largest covering more than 0.15%. The source of the sample is a study of circulating and synovial CD4+ cells in juvenile arthritis. Study findings and constraints: Some such blood samples were as oligoclonal as synovium. Overlap with synovium rose as more T cells were sequenced. Circulating pathogenic-like and bulk T cells looked alike by Vbeta family usage. Compared with bulk blood, circulating pathogenic-like lymphocytes shared substantially more CDR3 sequences with synovial T cells.

The CDR3 length is 16 residues. The sequence was obtained from a human donor with juvenile idiopathic arthritis. Sequencing was performed on CD4+ T cells from blood. The V call is TRBV21-1, the J call TRBJ2-4; the tabulated D call, TRBD2, remains unverified against the DNA. TRBV21-1 is described as a pseudogene. The CDR3: CASSTLAGGGKNIQYF. The DNA for the CDR3 is TGTGCCAGCAGCACTCTAGCGGGAGGGGGCAAAAACATTCAGTACTTC.